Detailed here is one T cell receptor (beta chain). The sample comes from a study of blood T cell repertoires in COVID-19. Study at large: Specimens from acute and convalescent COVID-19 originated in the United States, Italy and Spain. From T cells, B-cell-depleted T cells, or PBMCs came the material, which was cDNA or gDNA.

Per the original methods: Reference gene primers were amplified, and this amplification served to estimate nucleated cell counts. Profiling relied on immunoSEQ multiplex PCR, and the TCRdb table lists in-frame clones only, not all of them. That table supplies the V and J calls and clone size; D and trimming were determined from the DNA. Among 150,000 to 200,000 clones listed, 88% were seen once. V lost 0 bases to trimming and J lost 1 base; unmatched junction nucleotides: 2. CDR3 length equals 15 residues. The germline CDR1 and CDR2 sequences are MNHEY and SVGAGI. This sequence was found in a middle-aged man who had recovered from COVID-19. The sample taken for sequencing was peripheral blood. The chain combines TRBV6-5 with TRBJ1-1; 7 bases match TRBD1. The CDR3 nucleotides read TGTGCCAGCAGTTACTCGACAGGGAGGAACACTGAAGCTTTCTTT. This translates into CASSYSTGRNTEAFF.